The 10 T cell receptor beta chains below were found in one sample sequenced in a study of T-cell memory formation after mild COVID-19. TCRdb redid the calling of the 5' RACE reads with MiXCR, one entry per CDR3 protein. The sample includes 100,000 to 150,000 distinct CDR3 sequences, approximately 15% of them seen just once. What was sequenced was PBMCs or a T cell subset sorted from them (not recorded which). Receptors were obtained from a man between 18 and 35 years old who had mild COVID-19 (a few samples of this study predate the infection). Cell type and time point are not known.

The V gene is TRBV7-8, the J gene TRBJ1-5; D gene uncertain. This CDR3 comprises 13 residues. The V end was cut by 4 bases, the J end by 7 bases, with 11 bases between. Germline assignment: CDR1 SGHVS and CDR2 FQNEAQ. CDR3 coding DNA: TGTGCCAGCAGCTCCTCCAGCTTGCAGCCCCAGCATTTT. This sequence encodes CASSSSSLQPQHF.

This chain links TRBV3-1 with TRBJ2-2; 14 bases are shared with TRBD2. This CDR3 comprises 16 residues. Germline V gene data show CDR1 as LGHDT and CDR2 as YNNKEL (reference sequence). Germline trimming cut 5 bases from V and 8 bases from J; bases unmatched to any gene: 7. The CDR3 sequence: CASSARTSGGRGELFF. For the CDR3, the DNA is TGTGCCAGCAGCGCACGGACTAGCGGGGGGCGAGGGGAGCTGTTTTTT.

V and J are TRBV12-3 or TRBV12-4 and TRBJ2-7; D is perhaps TRBD1 (6 bases). The CDR3 runs 15 residues. V gave up 6 bases and J gave up 6 bases, with 21 bases separating them. CDR3 loop: CASSTLDRSLSEQYF. The DNA for the CDR3 is TGTGCCAGCAGCACCTTGGACAGAAGCCTCTCCGAGCAGTACTTC.

The genes are TRBV19 and TRBJ1-2; D gene ambiguous. The V end lost 3 bases, the J end lost 5 bases, and 7 bases lay between the germline ends. Germline V lookup: CDR1 LNHDA, CDR2 SQIVND (reference sequence). The CDR3 spans 12 residues. CDR3 nucleotides: TGTGCCAGTAGTATCTCAGGATATGGCTACACCTTC. Its protein product is CASSISGYGYTF.

V usage is TRBV5-1 and J usage is TRBJ1-1, with a weak D call TRBD1 (5 bases). CDR3 length: 14 amino acids. Germline assignment: CDR1 SGHRS and CDR2 YFSETQ. Trimming left V 5 bases short and J 8 bases short, with 19 bases between. The CDR3 reads CASRGLGVLPEAFF. CDR3 nucleotide sequence: TGCGCCAGCAGAGGACTAGGGGTCCTCCCGGAAGCTTTCTTT.

The chain carries TRBV7-2 and TRBJ2-1, with TRBD2 as a possible D gene (6 bases). V was trimmed by 4 bases and J by 7 bases, leaving 17 bases between them. CDR3 length equals 15 residues. From germline, CDR1 is SGHTA and CDR2 FQGNSA. The CDR3 nucleotides are TGTGCCAGCAGCTACGTGGCAGGGCGGGAAAATGAGCAGTTCTTC. Translated, it gives CASSYVAGRENEQFF.

There are a few counts of this clonotype. This sequence joins TRBV20-1 and TRBJ2-4; possibly TRBD1 for D (7 bases). Trimming shortened V by 5 bases and J by 0 bases, and 14 bases separated the two germline ends. The CDR3 sequence is 15 residues long. Looked up from germline, CDR1 is DFQATT and CDR2 is SNEGSKA (reference sequence). The CDR3 protein is CSALPGGTAKNIQYF. CDR3 coding DNA: TGCAGTGCTCTCCCAGGGGGGACAGCCAAAAACATTCAGTACTTC.

This clonotype showed up just a few times. This rearrangement joins TRBV20-1 to TRBJ2-7; D not certain. Trimming removed 7 bases at V and 2 bases at J, with 12 bases between. CDR3 size: 12 residues. Germline CDR1 and CDR2: DFQATT and SNEGSKA (reference sequence). CDR3 residues: CSGQGLAYEQYF. The CDR3 DNA reads TGCAGTGGCCAAGGATTGGCCTACGAGCAGTACTTC.

Ten or more counts support this clonotype. J is TRBJ2-7 and V is TRBV12-3 or TRBV12-4; D is unclear. This CDR3 comprises 13 residues. V was trimmed by 6 bases and J by 5 bases, leaving 14 bases between them. CDR3 residues: CASSPGMYHEQYF. The DNA of the CDR3 is TGTGCCAGCAGCCCCGGTATGTACCACGAGCAGTACTTC.

The chain uses TRBV5-1 and TRBJ1-5; D is perhaps TRBD1 (6 bases). The length of the CDR3 is 16 residues. The germline V gene has CDR1 SGHRS and CDR2 YFSETQ. Trimming took 8 bases from V and 0 from J, leaving 18 bases between them. DNA of the CDR3: TGCGCCAGACTAACCCAGGGGACGGTTAGCAATCAGCCCCAGCATTTT. Its translation is CARLTQGTVSNQPQHF.